The 8 T cell receptor beta chains given below trace back to one sample, sequenced in a study of blood T cell repertoires in COVID-19. The assay was immunoSEQ multiplex PCR, and TCRdb's table has in-frame clones only and misses some. The sample lists 200,000 to 300,000 clones, 70% to 90% occurring once. The sequencing input was peripheral blood. The receptors here all came from a woman aged 55-70 years with active or convalescent COVID-19.

This chain connects TRBV5-3 to TRBJ2-7; 7 bases fit TRBD1. TRBV5-3 is placed among ORFs of uncertain function. V gave up 8 bases and J gave up 3 bases; unmatched junction bases: 5. There are 12 residues in the CDR3. The CDR3 protein is CASRDRHYEQYV. CDR3 nucleotide sequence: TGTGCCAGCCGGGACAGACACTACGAGCAGTACGTC.

The rearrangement links TRBV30 to TRBJ1-3; D gene uncertain. Trimming pared 1 base from V and 3 bases from J, leaving 10 bases between. CDR1 is GTSNPN, CDR2 SVGIG, per germline (reference sequence). CDR3 length: 14 residues. The CDR3 DNA sequence: TGTGCCTGGAGTGGGAGGCCGCATGGAAACACCATATATTTT. Protein sequence: CAWSGRPHGNTIYF.

The chain recombines TRBV30 with TRBJ2-7; D gene ambiguous. The germline CDR1 and CDR2 sequences are GTSNPN and SVGIG (reference sequence). V lost 0 bases, J lost 4 bases, and 7 bases lay in between. The CDR3 is 12 amino acids. CDR3 sequence: CAWSVHLYEQYF. For the CDR3, the DNA is TGTGCCTGGAGTGTACACCTGTACGAGCAGTACTTC.

The V gene is TRBV28, the J gene TRBJ1-4, with D unclear. The CDR3 totals 15 residues. V lost 7 bases, J lost 4 bases, and 16 bases lay in between. Germline V gene data show CDR1 as MDHEN and CDR2 as SYDVKM. CDR3 bases: TGTGCCAGCACTAATGCCGGGTCGTATAATGAAAAACTGTTTTTT. This translates into CASTNAGSYNEKLFF.

V is TRBV5-1 and J is TRBJ2-1, with 9 bases identical to TRBD2. The junction had 8 bases not matched to a gene; V was cut back by 0 bases and J by 10 bases. Germline loops: CDR1 SGHRS, CDR2 YFSETQ. This CDR3 is built from 15 residues. The CDR3 nucleotides read TGCGCCAGCAGCTTGGAGGTTAGCGGGAGCTGGGAGCAGTTCTTC. Translation: CASSLEVSGSWEQFF.

This rearrangement joins TRBV11-2 to TRBJ2-3; D is possibly TRBD2 (6 bases). Trimming stripped 5 bases from V and 2 bases from J, with 11 bases between. CDR1 is SGHAT and CDR2 is FQNNGV in the germline V gene. CDR3 length: 14 residues. CDR3 region: CASSPGGTTDTQYF. CDR3 nucleotides: TGTGCCAGCAGCCCCGGCGGGACCACAGATACGCAGTATTTT.

This clone is a singleton in its sample. The rearrangement links TRBV2 to TRBJ1-1, with D maybe TRBD1 (6 bases). V was clipped by 6 bases and J by 0 bases, with 8 bases between them. The CDR3 sequence is 13 residues long. Germline loops: CDR1 SNHLY, CDR2 FYNNEI. The CDR3 DNA reads as TGTGCCAGCAGCAGGGACATGAACACTGAAGCTTTCTTT. Amino acid sequence: CASSRDMNTEAFF.

The chain has TRBV5-8 and TRBJ1-1, with D hard to call. V was shortened by 1 base and J by 4 bases, with 20 bases between the two germline ends. Germline CDR1 is SGHTS and CDR2 is YDEGEE. The length of the CDR3 is 17 residues. CDR3 region: CASSLWVGSGVGTEAFF. The DNA for the CDR3 is TGTGCCAGCAGCTTGTGGGTAGGGAGCGGTGTTGGCACTGAAGCTTTCTTT.